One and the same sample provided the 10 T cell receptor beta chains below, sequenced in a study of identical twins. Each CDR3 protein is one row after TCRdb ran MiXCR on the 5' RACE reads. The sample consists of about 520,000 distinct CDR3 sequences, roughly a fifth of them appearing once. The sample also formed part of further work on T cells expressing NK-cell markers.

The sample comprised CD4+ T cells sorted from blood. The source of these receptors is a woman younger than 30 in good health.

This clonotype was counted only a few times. For the CDR3, the DNA is TGTGCCAGCAGCTTCGGACTAGCGGGAGAGGAGCAGTTCTTC. Translating gives CASSFGLAGEEQFF. This sequence joins TRBV7-9 and TRBJ2-1, with 13 positions matching TRBD2. The CDR3 is made up of 14 amino acids. Per germline, CDR1 SEHNR and CDR2 FQNEAQ (reference sequence). The J segment lost 10 bases and the V segment lost 3 bases, leaving 3 bases of the junction unmatched. Together with reference TRBV7-9 and TRBJ2-1, the CDR3 gives the full variable domain: DTGVSQNPRHKITKRGQNVTFRCDPISEHNRLYWYRQTLGQGPEFLTYFQNEAQLEKSRLLSDRFSAERPKGSFSTLEIQRTEQGDSAMYLCASSFGLAGEEQFFGPGTRLTVL.

CDR3 bases: TGTGCCAGCAGCTTACCGGCGGGTTTGGGTAACACTGAAGCTTTCTTT. Its protein product is CASSLPAGLGNTEAFF. The rearrangement joins TRBV7-9 to TRBJ1-1; D is uncertain. Trimming removed 2 bases at V and 2 bases at J, with 15 bases between. The CDR3 length is 16 residues. Germline assignment: CDR1 SEHNR and CDR2 FQNEAQ (reference sequence).

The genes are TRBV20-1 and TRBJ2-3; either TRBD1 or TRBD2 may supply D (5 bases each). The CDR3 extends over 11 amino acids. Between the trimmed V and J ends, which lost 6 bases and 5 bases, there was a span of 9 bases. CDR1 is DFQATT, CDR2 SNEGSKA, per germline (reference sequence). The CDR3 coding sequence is TGCAGTGCCGGGACGAGAGATACGCAGTATTTT. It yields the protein CSAGTRDTQYF.

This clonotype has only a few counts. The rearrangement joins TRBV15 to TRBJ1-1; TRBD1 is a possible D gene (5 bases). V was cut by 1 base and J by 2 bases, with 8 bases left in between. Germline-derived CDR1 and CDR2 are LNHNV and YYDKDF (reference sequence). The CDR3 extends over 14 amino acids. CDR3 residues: CATSRVQVNTEAFF. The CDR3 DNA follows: TGTGCCACCAGCAGAGTACAGGTCAACACTGAAGCTTTCTTT.

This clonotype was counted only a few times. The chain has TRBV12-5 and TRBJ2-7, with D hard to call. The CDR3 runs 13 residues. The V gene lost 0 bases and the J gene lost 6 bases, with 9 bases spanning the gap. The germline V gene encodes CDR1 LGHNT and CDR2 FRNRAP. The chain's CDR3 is CASGLVLSPEQYF. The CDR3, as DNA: TGTGCTAGTGGTTTGGTACTGTCCCCCGAGCAGTACTTC.

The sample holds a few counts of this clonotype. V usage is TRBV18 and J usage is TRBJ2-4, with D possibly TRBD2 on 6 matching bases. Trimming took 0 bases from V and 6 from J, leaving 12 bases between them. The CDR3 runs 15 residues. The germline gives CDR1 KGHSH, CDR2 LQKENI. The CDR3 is CASSPPGGVGNIQYF. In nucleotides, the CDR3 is TGTGCCAGCTCACCACCAGGAGGGGTCGGAAACATTCAGTACTTC.

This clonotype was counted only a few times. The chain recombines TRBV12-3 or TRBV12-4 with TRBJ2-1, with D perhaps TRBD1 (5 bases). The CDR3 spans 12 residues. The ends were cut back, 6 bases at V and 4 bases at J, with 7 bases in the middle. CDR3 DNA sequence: TGTGCCAGCAGCTACAGGTACAATGAGCAGTTCTTC. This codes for CASSYRYNEQFF.

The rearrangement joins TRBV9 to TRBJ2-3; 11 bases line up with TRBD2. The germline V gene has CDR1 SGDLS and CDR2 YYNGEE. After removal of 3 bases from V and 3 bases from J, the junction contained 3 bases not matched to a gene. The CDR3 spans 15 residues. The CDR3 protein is CASSELAGVTDTQYF. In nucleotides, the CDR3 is TGTGCCAGCAGCGAACTAGCGGGAGTAACAGATACGCAGTATTTT.

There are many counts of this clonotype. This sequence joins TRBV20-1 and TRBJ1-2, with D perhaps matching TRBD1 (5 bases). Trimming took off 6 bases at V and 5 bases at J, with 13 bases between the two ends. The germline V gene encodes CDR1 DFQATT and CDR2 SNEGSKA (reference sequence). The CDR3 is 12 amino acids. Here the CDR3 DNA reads TGCAGTGCCGCGACACAGGTGTATGGCTACACCTTC. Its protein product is CSAATQVYGYTF.

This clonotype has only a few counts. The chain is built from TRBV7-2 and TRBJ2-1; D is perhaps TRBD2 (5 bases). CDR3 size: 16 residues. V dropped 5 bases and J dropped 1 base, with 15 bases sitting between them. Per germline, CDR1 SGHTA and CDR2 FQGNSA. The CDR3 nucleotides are TGTGCCAGCAGCGCCCGACACGGGGTGTCCTACAATGAGCAGTTCTTC. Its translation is CASSARHGVSYNEQFF.